This TCR beta chain was sequenced for a study of T cells in Graves' hyperthyroidism and ophthalmopathy. Amplification of TCR beta CDR3 regions used RNA as the template. The HTBI primer set drove a first-round RT-PCR of the TCR CDR3. TCRdb reanalysed the multiplex PCR reads using MiXCR and keeps one entry per CDR3 protein. The table lists 690,000 or so distinct CDR3 sequences, 18% of them singletons. J was trimmed by 0 bases and V by 6 bases; bases with no gene match: 4. The CDR3 has 14 residues. In germline, CDR1 is SQVTM, CDR2 ANQGSEA. This clonotype was recorded a few times. V is TRBV29-1 and J is TRBJ2-3; TRBD2 matches 9 bases. The sequence came from a woman aged 45-65 years with Graves' hyperthyroidism that later progressed to Graves' ophthalmopathy. The sequencing sample was made of blood. The CDR3 bases are TGCAGCGTCTCCACTAGCGGGAGCACAGATACGCAGTATTTT. As protein: CSVSTSGSTDTQYF.